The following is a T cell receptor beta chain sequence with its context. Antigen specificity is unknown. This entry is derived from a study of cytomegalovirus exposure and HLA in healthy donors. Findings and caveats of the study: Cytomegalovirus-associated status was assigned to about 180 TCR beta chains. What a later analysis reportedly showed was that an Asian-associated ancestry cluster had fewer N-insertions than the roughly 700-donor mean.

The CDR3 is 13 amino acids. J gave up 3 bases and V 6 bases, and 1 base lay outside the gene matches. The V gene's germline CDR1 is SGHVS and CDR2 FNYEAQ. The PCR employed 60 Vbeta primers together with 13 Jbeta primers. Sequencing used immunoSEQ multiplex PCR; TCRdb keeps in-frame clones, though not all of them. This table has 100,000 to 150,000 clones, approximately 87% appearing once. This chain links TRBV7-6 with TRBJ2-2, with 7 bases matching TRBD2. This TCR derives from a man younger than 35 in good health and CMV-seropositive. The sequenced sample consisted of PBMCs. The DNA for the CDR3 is TGTGCCAGCAGACGGGGGGACACCGGGGAGCTGTTTTTT. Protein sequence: CASRRGDTGELFF.